A selection of T cell receptor beta chains follows, all from one sample in a study of shared clonotypes between healthy human individuals. Measured with immunoSEQ multiplex PCR; TCRdb has only the in-frame clones, and not every one. This sample carries some 1.5 million clones, roughly 97% of them seen once, and the ten largest clones take 1.2%. The sample taken for sequencing was naive CD4+ T cells sorted from blood. These receptors were collected from a man younger than 45 in good health. Each CDR3 is given with its conserved first and last residue. D genes are given only for firm matches. Expanded clones are given a class, and other clones once, few, many or no size at all.

clone size	D gene	V gene	J gene	CDR3 DNA	CDR3 protein
-	-	TRBV5-4	TRBJ2-5	TGTGCCAGCATCGGGACCAACCAAGAGACCCAGTACTTC	CASIGTNQETQYF
-	-	TRBV2	TRBJ2-2	TGTGCCAGCAGGGGACCGGCGAACACCGGGGAGCCGTTTTTT	CASRGPANTGEPFF
-	-	TRBV27	TRBJ1-2	TGTGCCAGCAGTTTATTTGGGGGGAGCTATGGCTACACCTTC	CASSLFGGSYGYTF
-	-	TRBV30	TRBJ1-2	TGTGCCTGGGGACCGGGGGGTTTAGGTTATGGCTACACCTTC	CAWGPGGLGYGYTF
-	-	TRBV2	TRBJ2-3	TGTGCCAGCAACCGACAGAAAAGTTTATCAGATACGCAGTATTTT	CASNRQKSLSDTQYF
-	TRBD2	TRBV2	TRBJ2-5	TGTGCCAGCAGTGGGGGGACTAGCGGGATTGAGACCCAGTACTTC	CASSGGTSGIETQYF
-	-	TRBV6-6	TRBJ1-1	TGTGCCAGCCTCGACTCAGGGGCGAACACTGAAGCTTTCTTT	CASLDSGANTEAFF
-	TRBD2	TRBV7-9	TRBJ2-3	TGTGCCAGCAGCTTAGGGGTGGGACTAGCGGGATCCACAGATACGCAGTATTTT	CASSLGVGLAGSTDTQYF
-	-	TRBV28	TRBJ2-2	TGTGCCAGCAGTTTAGCTTCAGGGGCGCCCACCGGGGAGCTGTTTTTT	CASSLASGAPTGELFF
-	-	TRBV7-8	TRBJ2-7	TGTGCCAGCAGCTCCGGGACGGGGCTCTACGAGCAGTACTTC	CASSSGTGLYEQYF
-	-	TRBV11-2	TRBJ1-6	TGTGCCAGCAGCCCAGGGAGCTCCTATAATTCACCCCTCCACTTT	CASSPGSSYNSPLHF
-	-	TRBV27	TRBJ2-5	TGTGCCAGCAGTTCCAGGGGAGTAGAGACCCAGTACTTC	CASSSRGVETQYF
-	-	TRBV11-2	TRBJ1-3	TGTGCCAGCAGCCCACTAGGGCAGGGAGGGGGAAACACCATATATTTT	CASSPLGQGGGNTIYF
once	-	TRBV5-1	TRBJ1-1	TGCGCCAGCATTCTCGATACAGGTGACACTGAAGCTTTCTTT	CASILDTGDTEAFF
-	-	TRBV11-1	TRBJ2-7	TGTGCCAGCAGCGATATTCTCGGGCCCCAGGAGTACTTC	CASSDILGPQEYF
-	TRBD1	TRBV18	TRBJ1-1	TGTGCCAGCTCACCGGGGACAGGGAACACTGAAGCTTTCTTT	CASSPGTGNTEAFF
-	-	TRBV28	TRBJ2-7	TGTGCCAGCAGTTTAATGGCCGGCTCCTACGAGCAGTACTTC	CASSLMAGSYEQYF
once	TRBD1	TRBV7-9	TRBJ1-1	TGTGCCAGCAGCCAGAAGGGACAGGGGAACACTGAAGCTTTCTTT	CASSQKGQGNTEAFF
-	-	TRBV5-6	TRBJ2-7	TGTGCCAGCAGCCCTACAGGTCCCCCCTACGAGCAGTACTTC	CASSPTGPPYEQYF
-	TRBD2	TRBV18	TRBJ2-7	TGTGCCAGCTCACTTTCTAGCGGGAGCTACGAGCAGTACTTC	CASSLSSGSYEQYF
-	TRBD2	TRBV11-3	TRBJ2-1	TGTGCCAGCAGCCTCACTAGCGACCACAATGAGCAGTTCTTC	CASSLTSDHNEQFF
-	-	TRBV10-3	TRBJ2-3	TGTGCCATCAGTGGACTAACCCTCTTTCCAGATACGCAGTATTTT	CAISGLTLFPDTQYF
-	TRBD2	TRBV5-1	TRBJ2-7	TGCGCCAGCAGGCAAGGGACTAGCGGGAGATTATACGAGCAGTACTTC	CASRQGTSGRLYEQYF
-	-	TRBV6-5	TRBJ1-3	TGTGCCAGCAGTTACTCGGACGAGTGGGCTGGAAACACCATATATTTT	CASSYSDEWAGNTIYF
-	TRBD2	TRBV9	TRBJ2-7	TGTGCCAGCAGCGTAGCTTCTAGCGGGATGAGCGAGCAGTACTTC	CASSVASSGMSEQYF
-	-	TRBV2	TRBJ2-1	TGTGCCAGCAATTTTTTTAATGAGCAGTTCTTC	CASNFFNEQFF
once	-	TRBV28	TRBJ2-1	TGTGCCAGCCTCCCTCCCAGAGGTGGCGGCGAGAGCTCCTACAATGAGCAGTTCTTC	CASLPPRGGGESSYNEQFF
-	-	TRBV4-2	TRBJ1-4	TGTGCCAGCAGCCAAGATGGCAGGGCATTCATTGAAAAACTGTTTTTT	CASSQDGRAFIEKLFF
-	TRBD2	TRBV7-2	TRBJ2-3	TGTGCCAGCAGCCCGACTAGCGGCTACACAGATACGCAGTATTTT	CASSPTSGYTDTQYF
-	TRBD1	TRBV19	TRBJ1-5	TGTGCCAGTAGTCGACCTACCGGGACAGGTCTCCAGCCCCAGCATTTT	CASSRPTGTGLQPQHF
-	-	TRBV5-4	TRBJ2-5	TGTGCCAGCAGCCTGCCCCTAGGGGATCAAGAGACCCAGTACTTC	CASSLPLGDQETQYF
-	-	TRBV29-1	TRBJ1-3	TGCAGCGTTGGTGATCCCGGCACCATATATTTT	CSVGDPGTIYF
-	TRBD2	TRBV2	TRBJ2-5	TGTGCCAGCAGTTATACGACTAGCGGTCGGGAGACCCAGTACTTC	CASSYTTSGRETQYF
once	-	TRBV5-6	TRBJ2-5	TGTGCCAGCAGCTTGGATTATCAAGAGACCCAGTACTTC	CASSLDYQETQYF
-	TRBD2	TRBV10-1	TRBJ2-3	TGCGCCAGCAGCTCGACGGTAGCGGGAGAAGGAGATACGCAGTATTTT	CASSSTVAGEGDTQYF
-	-	TRBV9	TRBJ2-2	TGTGCCAGCAGCCCTCTGGCTGGGAGAACCACCGGGGAGCTGTTTTTT	CASSPLAGRTTGELFF
-	-	TRBV28	TRBJ1-1	TGTGCCAGCAGAAGCGCCGGATTGAACACTGAAGCTTTCTTT	CASRSAGLNTEAFF
-	TRBD1	TRBV6-4	TRBJ2-7	TGTGCCAGCCGTCCCAGGACAGGGATAACCTACGAGCAGTACTTC	CASRPRTGITYEQYF
once	TRBD2	TRBV11-2	TRBJ2-1	TGTGCCAGCAGCTCCTGGACTAGCGGGAGGTCCAATGAGCAGTTCTTC	CASSSWTSGRSNEQFF
-	-	TRBV9	TRBJ2-3	TGTGCCAGCAGCGTAGCTCGTGGACAGCTCACAGATACGCAGTATTTT	CASSVARGQLTDTQYF
once	TRBD2	TRBV29-1	TRBJ2-7	TGCAGCGCCCGGGGACTAGCGGGCCGCTTTACCTACGAGCAGTACTTC	CSARGLAGRFTYEQYF
-	-	TRBV5-5	TRBJ1-5	TGTGCCAGCAGCTTGTTTCGGCGGCTAAATCAGCCCCAGCATTTT	CASSLFRRLNQPQHF
-	TRBD1	TRBV19	TRBJ1-2	TGTGCCAGTAGCATACGCCGACAGGGGGCCGATGGCTACACCTTC	CASSIRRQGADGYTF
-	-	TRBV18	TRBJ1-5	TGTGCCAGCTCACCGACAGGAGATCAGCCCCAGCATTTT	CASSPTGDQPQHF
-	TRBD1	TRBV28	TRBJ1-2	TGTGCCAGCAGGGCACAGGGGGTCAGCTATGGCTACACCTTC	CASRAQGVSYGYTF
-	-	TRBV5-4	TRBJ2-1	TGTGCCAGCAGCGCCCGGGACTTATCCTACAATGAGCAGTTCTTC	CASSARDLSYNEQFF
-	-	TRBV9	TRBJ2-1	TGTGCCAGCAGCGTTGACTCCTCCTACAATGAGCAGTTCTTC	CASSVDSSYNEQFF
-	-	TRBV28	TRBJ1-5	TGTGCCAGCAGTTTATTGGCAGGAACCAATCAGCCCCAGCATTTT	CASSLLAGTNQPQHF